This T cell receptor (beta chain) was identified during a study of blood T cell repertoires in COVID-19. Turning to the study itself: Samples taken during acute and convalescent COVID-19 were collected in the United States, Italy and Spain. T cells, B-cell-depleted T cells, or PBMCs provided the cDNA or gDNA that served as material.

In the source study's methods: Estimates of nucleated cell counts were drawn from the amplification of reference gene primers. Data came from immunoSEQ multiplex PCR; TCRdb stores just in-frame clones and leaves some out. That table gives V, J and clone size, and the DNA gave D and trimming. The table records 70,000 to 95,000 clones, just over 85% of them present only once. The CDR3 has 14 amino acids. Germline CDR1 reads SGDLS; CDR2 reads YYNGEE. V lost 0 bases and J 8 bases, leaving 9 bases between the germline ends. This rearrangement joins TRBV9 to TRBJ1-6; D is ambiguous. This clonotype originated in a woman aged 70-85 years with acute or convalescent COVID-19. Sequencing was done on a sample of peripheral blood. In nucleotides, the CDR3 is TGTGCCAGCAGCGTAGGAGTAATTGATTCACCCCTCCACTTT. Encoded protein: CASSVGVIDSPLHF.